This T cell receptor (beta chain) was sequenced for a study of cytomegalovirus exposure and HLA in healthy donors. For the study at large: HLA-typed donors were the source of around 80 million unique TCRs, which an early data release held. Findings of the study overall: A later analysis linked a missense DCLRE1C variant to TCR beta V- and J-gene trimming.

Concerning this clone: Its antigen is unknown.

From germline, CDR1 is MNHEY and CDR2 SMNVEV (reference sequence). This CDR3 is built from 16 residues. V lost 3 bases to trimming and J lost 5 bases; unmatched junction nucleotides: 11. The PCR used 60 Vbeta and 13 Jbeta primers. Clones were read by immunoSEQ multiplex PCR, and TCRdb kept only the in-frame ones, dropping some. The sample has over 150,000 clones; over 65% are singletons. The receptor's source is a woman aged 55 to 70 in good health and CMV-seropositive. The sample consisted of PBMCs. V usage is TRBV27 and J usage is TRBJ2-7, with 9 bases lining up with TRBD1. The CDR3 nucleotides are TGTGCCAGCAGTTTTTTGTCCGGGACAGGGAGACACGAGCAGTACTTC. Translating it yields CASSFLSGTGRHEQYF.